This entry lists 11 T cell receptor beta chains sequenced from one sample in a study of blood T cell repertoires in COVID-19. Generated by immunoSEQ multiplex PCR, the TCRdb table keeps only in-frame clones and is missing some. The sample consists of about 430,000 clones, about 88% of them appearing once. Sequencing was done on a sample of PBMCs or T cells enriched from blood (not recorded which). The origin of the receptors is a woman in her late teens or twenties who had been exposed to COVID-19.

V usage is TRBV9 and J usage is TRBJ2-3; 10 bases match TRBD2. J lost 1 base, V lost 2 bases, and 7 bases had no gene match. The CDR3 is 17 residues long. Germline CDR1 SGDLS, CDR2 YYNGEE. This CDR3 is CASSVSKAGGRTDTQYF. Here the CDR3 DNA reads TGTGCCAGCAGCGTTTCGAAAGCGGGGGGGCGCACAGATACGCAGTATTTT.

This clone was seen just once. The gene calls are TRBV9 and TRBJ1-4; no clear D gene. Trimming stripped 5 bases from V and 8 bases from J, with 19 bases between. Germline CDR1 and CDR2: SGDLS and YYNGEE. CDR3 length equals 15 residues. The CDR3 DNA follows: TGTGCCAGCAGTCCCGACGGCCCTCATAGCGAAAAACTGTTTTTT. Amino acid sequence: CASSPDGPHSEKLFF.

The chain employs TRBV5-1 and TRBJ2-1, with D uncertain. The germline V gene has CDR1 SGHRS and CDR2 YFSETQ. The CDR3 has 14 residues. Trimming removed 0 bases at V and 6 bases at J, with 10 bases between. CDR3 residues: CASSLAQRSNEQFF. CDR3 nucleotide sequence: TGCGCCAGCAGCTTGGCGCAGCGCTCCAATGAGCAGTTCTTC.

The J gene is TRBJ1-2, the V gene TRBV24-1, with TRBD1 identical over 10 bases. CDR3 length: 14 residues. The J segment lost 5 bases and the V segment lost 3 bases, leaving 2 bases of the junction unmatched. CDR1 and CDR2 (germline): KGHDR, SFDVKD. The CDR3 protein is CATSDGTGVYGYTF. The CDR3 coding sequence is TGTGCCACCAGTGATGGGACAGGGGTATATGGCTACACCTTC.

The chain links TRBV5-1 to TRBJ1-1; possibly TRBD1 for D (6 bases). Germline V gene lookup returns CDR1 SGHRS and CDR2 YFSETQ. Trimming shortened V by 4 bases and J by 0 bases, and 13 bases separated the two germline ends. This CDR3 comprises 15 residues. The CDR3: CASSPRGGLNTEAFF. Here the CDR3 DNA reads TGCGCCAGCAGCCCCAGGGGTGGGTTGAACACTGAAGCTTTCTTT.

The chain recombines TRBV18 with TRBJ1-3; the D gene is possibly TRBD1 (5 bases). This CDR3 spans 20 amino acids. V lost 2 bases and J lost 1, with 24 bases in between. Per the germline V gene, CDR1 is KGHSH and CDR2 is LQKENI. The CDR3 spells CASSPREGSRVKRSGNTIYF. The CDR3 DNA reads as TGTGCCAGCTCACCAAGGGAGGGGAGCAGGGTGAAGAGGTCTGGAAACACCATATATTTT. Full variable domain (rest looked up from reference TRBV18 and TRBJ1-3): NAGVMQNPRHLVRRRGQEARLRCSPMKGHSHVYWYRQLPEEGLKFMVYLQKENIIDESGMPKERFSAEFPKEGPSILRIQQVVRGDSAAYFCASSPREGSRVKRSGNTIYFGEGSWLTVV.

This chain links TRBV9 with TRBJ2-2; a weak D match, TRBD2 (5 bases). Between the trimmed V and J ends, which lost 7 bases and 6 bases, there was a span of 16 bases. This CDR3 region has 14 residues. Per germline, CDR1 SGDLS and CDR2 YYNGEE. In DNA form, the CDR3 reads TGTGCCAGCGGCCTCTCGGGGTTCGCCGGGGAGCTGTTTTTT. Encoded protein: CASGLSGFAGELFF.

This sequence joins TRBV11-3 and TRBJ2-5; 8 positions match TRBD2. J was trimmed by 5 bases and V by 5 bases; bases with no gene match: 10. CDR3 length: 15 amino acids. The germline V gene encodes CDR1 SGHNT and CDR2 YENEEA. This CDR3 reads CASSTGLAGAETQYF. The CDR3 nucleotides read TGTGCCAGCAGCACCGGACTAGCAGGCGCGGAGACCCAGTACTTC.

V usage is TRBV3-1 (or the pseudogene TRBV3-2) and J usage is TRBJ1-4; no definite D call. The germline CDR1 and CDR2 sequences are LGHDT and YNNKEL (reference sequence). The ends were cut back, 0 bases at V and 6 bases at J, with 11 bases in the middle. This CDR3 has 15 amino acids. Written as DNA, the CDR3 is TGTGCCAGCAGCCAAGATGTCGGTAGTTATGAAAAACTGTTTTTT. As protein: CASSQDVGSYEKLFF.

The J gene is TRBJ2-3, the V gene TRBV5-1; perhaps TRBD1 as D (6 bases). The V gene lost 2 bases and the J gene lost 2 bases, with 12 bases spanning the gap. The CDR3 loop spans 15 amino acids. The V gene's germline CDR1 is SGHRS and CDR2 YFSETQ. CDR3 residues: CASSFSGGSTDTQYF. The CDR3 DNA sequence: TGCGCCAGCAGCTTCAGTGGGGGCTCCACAGATACGCAGTATTTT. Full variable domain (outside the CDR3, taken from reference TRBV5-1 and TRBJ2-3): KAGVTQTPRYLIKTRGQQVTLSCSPISGHRSVSWYQQTPGQGLQFLFEYFSETQRNKGNFPGRFSGRQFSNSRSEMNVSTLELGDSALYLCASSFSGGSTDTQYFGPGTRLTVL.

This sequence joins TRBV27 and TRBJ2-7, with 10 bases lining up with TRBD1. Germline V lookup: CDR1 MNHEY, CDR2 SMNVEV (reference sequence). CDR3 length equals 16 residues. The V gene end was trimmed by 6 bases and the J gene end by 8 bases; junction bases not matched to a gene: 16. The CDR3 nucleotides read TGTGCCAGCAGAACCCATACCGGGACAGGGGCCTTCAAGCAGTACTTC. Protein product: CASRTHTGTGAFKQYF.